The present entry profiles one T cell receptor (beta chain) with its context. Participants were aged about 18 to 90 years, lived in 20 to 30 US areas, and enrolled virtually. Cohorts were based on clinical histories the participants reported. The data stem from a study of blood T cell repertoires in COVID-19. Study overall: T cells, B-cell-depleted T cells, or PBMCs provided the cDNA or gDNA that served as material.

Trimming took 6 bases from V and 3 from J; bases not matched to a gene: 12. The CDR3 runs to 18 residues. The germline V gene has CDR1 SGHRS and CDR2 YFSETQ. As processed by the authors: Amplified reference gene primers provided the basis for estimating nucleated cell counts. Repertoires were generated with immunoSEQ multiplex PCR, while TCRdb's copy carries only in-frame clones and drops some. The V and J calls and clone size were taken over from that table, and D and trimming were inferred from the DNA. This sample has under 250,000 clones, with 75% to 85% found just once. The clonotype was recovered from a woman aged 50 to 65 with acute COVID-19. This chain joins TRBV5-1 and TRBJ2-7; TRBD2 matches 16 bases. Sequencing was performed on PBMCs or T cells enriched from blood (not recorded which). The CDR3 sequence is CASTSGTSGGGKIYEQYF. The CDR3 DNA reads TGCGCCAGCACCTCCGGGACTAGCGGGGGGGGAAAAATCTACGAGCAGTACTTC.